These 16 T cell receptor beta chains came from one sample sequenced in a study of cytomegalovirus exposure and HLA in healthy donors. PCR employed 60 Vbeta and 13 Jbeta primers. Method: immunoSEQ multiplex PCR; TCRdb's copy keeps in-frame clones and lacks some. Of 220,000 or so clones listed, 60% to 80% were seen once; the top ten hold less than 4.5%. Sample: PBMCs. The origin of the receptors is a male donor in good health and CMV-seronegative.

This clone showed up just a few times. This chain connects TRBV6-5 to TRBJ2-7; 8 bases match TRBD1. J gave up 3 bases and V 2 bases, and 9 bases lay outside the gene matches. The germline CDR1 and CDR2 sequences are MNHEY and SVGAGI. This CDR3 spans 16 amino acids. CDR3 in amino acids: CASSYVATGGFYEQYF. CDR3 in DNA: TGTGCCAGCAGTTACGTGGCTACAGGGGGTTTCTACGAGCAGTACTTC.

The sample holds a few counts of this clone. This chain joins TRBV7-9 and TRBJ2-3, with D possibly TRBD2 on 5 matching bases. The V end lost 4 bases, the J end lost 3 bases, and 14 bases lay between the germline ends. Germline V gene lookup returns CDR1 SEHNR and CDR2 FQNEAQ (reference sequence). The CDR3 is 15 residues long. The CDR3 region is CASSSDGVRTDTQYF. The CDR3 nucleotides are TGTGCCAGCAGCTCCGACGGGGTAAGGACAGATACGCAGTATTTT.

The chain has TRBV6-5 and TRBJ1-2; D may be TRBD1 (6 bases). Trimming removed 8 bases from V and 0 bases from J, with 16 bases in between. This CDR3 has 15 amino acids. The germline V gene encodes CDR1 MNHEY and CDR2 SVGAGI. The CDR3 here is CASRAGTSANYGYTF. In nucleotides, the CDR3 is TGTGCCAGCCGGGCAGGGACATCGGCTAACTATGGCTACACCTTC.

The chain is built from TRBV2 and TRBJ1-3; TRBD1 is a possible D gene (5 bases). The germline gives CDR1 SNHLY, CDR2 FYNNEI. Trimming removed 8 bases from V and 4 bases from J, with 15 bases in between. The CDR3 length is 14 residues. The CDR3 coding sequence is TGTGCCAGCGGTCGAGCAGGGCTCGGAAACACCATATATTTT. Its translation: CASGRAGLGNTIYF.

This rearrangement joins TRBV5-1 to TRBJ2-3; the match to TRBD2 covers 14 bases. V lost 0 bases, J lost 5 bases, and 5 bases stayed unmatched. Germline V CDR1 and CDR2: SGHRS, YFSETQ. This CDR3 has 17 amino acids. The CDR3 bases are TGCGCCAGCAGCTTGGAGACTAGCGGGAGGGCACTAGATACGCAGTATTTT. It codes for CASSLETSGRALDTQYF. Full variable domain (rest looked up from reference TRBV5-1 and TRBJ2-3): KAGVTQTPRYLIKTRGQQVTLSCSPISGHRSVSWYQQTPGQGLQFLFEYFSETQRNKGNFPGRFSGRQFSNSRSEMNVSTLELGDSALYLCASSLETSGRALDTQYFGPGTRLTVL.

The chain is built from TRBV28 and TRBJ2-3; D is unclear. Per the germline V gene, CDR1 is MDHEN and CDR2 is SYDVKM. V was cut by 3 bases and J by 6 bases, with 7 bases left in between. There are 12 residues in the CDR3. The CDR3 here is CASSLRVDTQYF. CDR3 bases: TGTGCCAGCAGTTTGCGAGTTGATACGCAGTATTTT.

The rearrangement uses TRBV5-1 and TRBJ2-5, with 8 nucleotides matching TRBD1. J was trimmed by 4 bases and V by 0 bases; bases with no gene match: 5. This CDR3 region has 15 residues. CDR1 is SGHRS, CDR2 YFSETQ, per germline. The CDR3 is CASSLGTGRPETQYF. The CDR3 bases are TGCGCCAGCAGCTTGGGGACAGGGAGGCCAGAGACCCAGTACTTC.

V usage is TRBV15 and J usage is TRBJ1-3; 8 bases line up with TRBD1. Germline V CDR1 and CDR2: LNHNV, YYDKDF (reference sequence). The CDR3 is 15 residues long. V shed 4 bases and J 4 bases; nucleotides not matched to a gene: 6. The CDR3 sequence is CATSTRTGTGNTIYF. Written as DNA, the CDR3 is TGTGCCACCAGCACCCGGACAGGGACCGGAAACACCATATATTTT.

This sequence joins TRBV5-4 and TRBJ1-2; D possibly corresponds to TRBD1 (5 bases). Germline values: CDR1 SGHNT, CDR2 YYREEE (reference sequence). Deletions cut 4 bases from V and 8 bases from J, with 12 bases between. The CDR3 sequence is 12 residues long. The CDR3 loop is CASSAGIEGYTF. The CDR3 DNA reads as TGTGCCAGCAGCGCAGGGATCGAGGGCTACACCTTC. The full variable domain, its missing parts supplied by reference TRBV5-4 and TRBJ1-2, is ETGVTQSPTHLIKTRGQQVTLRCSSQSGHNTVSWYQQALGQGPQFIFQYYREEENGRGNFPPRFSGLQFPNYSSELNVNALELDDSALYLCASSAGIEGYTFGSGTRLTVV.

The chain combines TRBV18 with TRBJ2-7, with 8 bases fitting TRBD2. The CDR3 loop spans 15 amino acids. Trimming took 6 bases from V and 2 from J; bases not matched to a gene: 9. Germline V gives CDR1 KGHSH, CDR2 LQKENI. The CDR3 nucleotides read TGTGCCAGCTCCCTCACTAGCGGATTAACCTACGAGCAGTACTTC. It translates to CASSLTSGLTYEQYF.

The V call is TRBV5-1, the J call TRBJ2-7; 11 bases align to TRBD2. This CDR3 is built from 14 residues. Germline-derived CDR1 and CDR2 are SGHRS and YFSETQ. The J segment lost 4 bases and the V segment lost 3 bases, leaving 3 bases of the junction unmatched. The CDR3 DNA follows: TGCGCCAGCAGCTATGGACTAGCGGGTTACGAGCAGTACTTC. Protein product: CASSYGLAGYEQYF.

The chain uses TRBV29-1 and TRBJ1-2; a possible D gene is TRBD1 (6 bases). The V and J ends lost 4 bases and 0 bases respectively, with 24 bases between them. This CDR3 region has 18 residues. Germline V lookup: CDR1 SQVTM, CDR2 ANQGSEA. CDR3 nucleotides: TGCAGCGTTGTGCCTTCACCGGGACAAGCGATAGCTAACTATGGCTACACCTTC. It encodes CSVVPSPGQAIANYGYTF.

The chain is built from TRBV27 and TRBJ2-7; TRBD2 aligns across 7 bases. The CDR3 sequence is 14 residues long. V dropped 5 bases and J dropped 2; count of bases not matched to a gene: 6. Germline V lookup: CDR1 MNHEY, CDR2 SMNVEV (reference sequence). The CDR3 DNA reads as TGTGCCAGCAGTACACTAGCGCGCACCTACGAGCAGTACTTC. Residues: CASSTLARTYEQYF.

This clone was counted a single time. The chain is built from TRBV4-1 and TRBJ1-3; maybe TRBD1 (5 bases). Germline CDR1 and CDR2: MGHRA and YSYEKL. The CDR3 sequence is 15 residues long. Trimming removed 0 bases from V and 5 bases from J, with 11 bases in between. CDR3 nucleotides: TGCGCCAGCAGCCAAGATTGGGGGGGAAGAAACACCATATATTTT. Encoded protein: CASSQDWGGRNTIYF.

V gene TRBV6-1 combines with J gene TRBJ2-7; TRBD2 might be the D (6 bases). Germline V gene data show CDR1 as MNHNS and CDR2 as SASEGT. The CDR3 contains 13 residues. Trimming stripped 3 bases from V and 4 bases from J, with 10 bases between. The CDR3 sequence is CASSDWGGYEQYF. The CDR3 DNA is TGTGCCAGCAGTGATTGGGGAGGATACGAGCAGTACTTC.

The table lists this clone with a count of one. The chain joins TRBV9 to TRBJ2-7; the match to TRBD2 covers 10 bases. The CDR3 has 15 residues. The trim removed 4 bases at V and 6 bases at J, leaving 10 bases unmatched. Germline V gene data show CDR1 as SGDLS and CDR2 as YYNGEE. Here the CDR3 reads CASSHPQREGPEQYF. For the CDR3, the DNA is TGTGCCAGCAGCCACCCCCAGCGGGAGGGCCCCGAGCAGTACTTC.